This is a list of T cell receptor beta chains from one sample in a study of cytomegalovirus exposure and HLA in healthy donors. Generated by immunoSEQ multiplex PCR, the TCRdb table keeps only in-frame clones and is missing some. The sample shows some 190,000 clones, approximately 73% of them seen only once. Source material: PBMCs. The receptors come from a woman between 25 and 40 years old in good health and CMV-seropositive. The CDR3 runs from the conserved cysteine through the conserved F or W. A D gene is named only where the DNA matches it firmly. Rows may omit the clone size; those that give it use once, few, many or a size class.

>TRBJ2-1|TRBD2|TRBV4-3|NA
CASSRVLSGVSYNEQFF
TGCGCCAGCAGCCGGGTTCTAAGCGGGGTCTCCTACAATGAGCAGTTCTTC
>TRBJ1-5|NA|TRBV2|NA
CASSEGNRAQPQHF
TGTGCCAGCAGTGAAGGGAACAGGGCTCAGCCCCAGCATTTT
>TRBJ2-3|NA|TRBV7-3|NA
CASSLLGQDTQYF
TGTGCCAGCAGCTTACTGGGGCAAGATACGCAGTATTTT
>TRBJ1-5|NA|TRBV2|few
CASSELQGNQPQHF
TGTGCCAGCAGCGAATTGCAGGGCAATCAGCCCCAGCATTTT
>TRBJ1-5|NA|TRBV21-1|NA
CASSLEDSNQPQHF
TGTGCCAGCAGCCTCGAGGATAGCAATCAGCCCCAGCATTTT
>TRBJ1-5|NA|TRBV19|NA
CASSIDGGAVNQPQHF
TGTGCCAGTAGTATAGATGGGGGGGCAGTCAATCAGCCCCAGCATTTT
>TRBJ2-7|NA|TRBV10-3|once
CAISESPGTYEQYF
TGTGCCATCAGTGAGTCGCCGGGAACCTACGAGCAGTACTTC
>TRBJ1-2|TRBD1|TRBV5-6|NA
CASRGTGGSYGYTF
TGTGCCAGCAGAGGGACAGGAGGAAGCTATGGCTACACCTTC
>TRBJ2-7|NA|TRBV14|NA
CASSHLYEQYF
TGTGCCAGCAGCCACCTATACGAGCAGTACTTC
>TRBJ1-2|TRBD1|TRBV4-1|NA
CASSQPGQGDYGYTF
TGCGCCAGCAGCCAGCCGGGACAGGGAGACTATGGCTACACCTTC
>TRBJ2-1|TRBD2|TRBV5-1|once
CASSPTLAGGVGNEQFF
TGCGCCAGCAGCCCGACCCTAGCGGGGGGGGTGGGAAATGAGCAGTTCTTC
>TRBJ1-2|NA|TRBV19|NA
CASSIRRGDYGYTF
TGTGCCAGTAGTATCCGGAGGGGAGACTATGGCTACACCTTC
>TRBJ1-6|NA|TRBV7-9|NA
CASSPQGSSYNSPLHF
TGTGCCAGCAGCCCGCAGGGGAGCTCCTATAATTCACCCCTCCACTTT
>TRBJ2-5|NA|TRBV18|NA
CASSPGHQETQYF
TGTGCCAGCTCACCAGGGCACCAAGAGACCCAGTACTTC
>TRBJ2-7|NA|TRBV27|NA
CASLSHGQPVYEQYF
TGTGCCAGCCTTTCACATGGACAGCCGGTCTACGAGCAGTACTTC
>TRBJ2-7|NA|TRBV10-2|NA
CASSDRALYEQYF
TGCGCCAGCAGTGACAGGGCCCTATACGAGCAGTACTTC
>TRBJ1-2|NA|TRBV5-1|NA
CASTAGGNYGYTF
TGCGCCAGCACCGCGGGGGGGAACTATGGCTACACCTTC
>TRBJ2-2|TRBD2|TRBV7-9|NA
CASRRTSGPTGELFF
TGTGCCAGCAGACGGACTAGCGGGCCTACCGGGGAGCTGTTTTTT
>TRBJ2-3|TRBD2|TRBV9|NA
CASSVRGGGGLQYF
TGTGCCAGCAGCGTCCGGGGGGGCGGGGGCCTCCAGTATTTT
>TRBJ1-2|NA|TRBV10-1|few
CASKLRRGYTF
TGCGCCAGCAAACTCCGGCGGGGCTACACCTTC
>TRBJ2-1|TRBD2|TRBV4-3|NA
CASSQDLAGGPNEQFF
TGCGCCAGCAGCCAAGATCTAGCGGGGGGGCCCAATGAGCAGTTCTTC
>TRBJ2-7|TRBD2|TRBV10-3|NA
CATGGGGTGGEQYF
TGTGCCACCGGGGGCGGGGGGACTGGCGGCGAGCAGTACTTC
>TRBJ2-5|NA|TRBV2|NA
CASTSWETQYF
TGTGCCAGCACAAGCTGGGAGACCCAGTACTTC
>TRBJ1-4|NA|TRBV28|NA
CASSLGRFGTNEKLFF
TGTGCCAGCAGTTTGGGCAGGTTCGGAACTAATGAAAAACTGTTTTTT
>TRBJ1-2|TRBD1|TRBV15|NA
CATSTDRGRAYYGYTF
TGTGCCACCAGCACTGACAGGGGACGTGCCTACTATGGCTACACCTTC
>TRBJ1-4|TRBD1|TRBV2|few
CASSSTGRGLFF
TGTGCCAGCAGCTCGACAGGGAGAGGGCTGTTTTTT
>TRBJ1-3|NA|TRBV9|NA
CASSVGVAGGNTIYF
TGTGCCAGCAGCGTAGGGGTAGCGGGAGGAAACACCATATATTTT
>TRBJ1-1|NA|TRBV11-1|NA
CASSLAIGGSLNTEAFF
TGTGCCAGCAGCTTAGCGATCGGGGGGTCCCTCAACACTGAAGCTTTCTTT
>TRBJ2-1|TRBD2|TRBV7-2|NA
CASSPPGLAYEQFF
TGTGCCAGCAGCCCACCGGGACTAGCGTATGAGCAGTTCTTC
>TRBJ2-1|TRBD1|TRBV4-1|NA
CASSQGLRQGLDAEQFF
TGCGCCAGCAGCCAAGGACTAAGACAGGGGCTGGACGCTGAGCAGTTCTTC
>TRBJ1-3|NA|TRBV9|NA
CASSVGTGFGNTIYF
TGTGCCAGCAGCGTAGGTACAGGATTCGGAAACACCATATATTTT
>TRBJ2-1|TRBD1|TRBV6-5|NA
CASSYRGQANEQFF
TGTGCCAGCAGTTACAGGGGGCAGGCCAATGAGCAGTTCTTC
>TRBJ2-7|TRBD1|TRBV30|once
CAWSVLGQGGEQYF
TGTGCCTGGAGTGTTTTGGGACAGGGGGGCGAGCAGTACTTC
>TRBJ2-1|TRBD2|TRBV7-2|NA
CASSFWRGGAYNEQFF
TGTGCCAGCAGCTTTTGGCGGGGGGGAGCCTACAATGAGCAGTTCTTC
>TRBJ1-3|NA|TRBV6-5|few
CASSYSAGSSGNTIYF
TGTGCCAGCAGTTACTCGGCCGGGAGCTCTGGAAACACCATATATTTT
>TRBJ1-2|NA|TRBV30|NA
CAWNPGGVVGYTF
TGTGCCTGGAACCCCGGGGGGGTGGTAGGCTACACCTTC
>TRBJ2-7|NA|TRBV5-6|NA
CASSSGVYEQYF
TGTGCCAGCAGTTCAGGGGTCTACGAGCAGTACTTC
>TRBJ2-7|NA|TRBV4-2|NA
CASSQEESSGAYEQYF
TGTGCCAGCAGCCAAGAGGAGAGTTCGGGGGCCTACGAGCAGTACTTC